The clone carrying this T cell receptor (beta chain) has only one observation. The recovered donors of Cohort 3 showed two negative PCRs, clearance, or symptom resolution. The source of the sample is a study of blood T cell repertoires in COVID-19. On the study more broadly: From the United States, Italy and Spain came samples of acute and convalescent COVID-19. T cells, B-cell-depleted T cells, or PBMCs provided the cDNA or gDNA that served as material.

The CDR3 runs 17 residues. Germline-derived CDR1 and CDR2 are KGHSH and LQKENI. J gave up 0 bases and V 2 bases, and 6 bases lay outside the gene matches. Generated by immunoSEQ multiplex PCR, the TCRdb table keeps only in-frame clones and is missing some. The sample contains 150,000 or so clones, approximately 79% of which appear only once. The rearrangement joins TRBV18 to TRBJ1-5; 8 nucleotides align to TRBD1. The TCR sequence derives from a woman aged 50 to 65 who had recovered from COVID-19. The sequenced sample was PBMCs or T cells enriched from blood (not recorded which). CDR3 DNA sequence: TGTGCCAGCTCACCATTTCAGGGGGCCTCTAGCAATCAGCCCCAGCATTTT. Translated: CASSPFQGASSNQPQHF.